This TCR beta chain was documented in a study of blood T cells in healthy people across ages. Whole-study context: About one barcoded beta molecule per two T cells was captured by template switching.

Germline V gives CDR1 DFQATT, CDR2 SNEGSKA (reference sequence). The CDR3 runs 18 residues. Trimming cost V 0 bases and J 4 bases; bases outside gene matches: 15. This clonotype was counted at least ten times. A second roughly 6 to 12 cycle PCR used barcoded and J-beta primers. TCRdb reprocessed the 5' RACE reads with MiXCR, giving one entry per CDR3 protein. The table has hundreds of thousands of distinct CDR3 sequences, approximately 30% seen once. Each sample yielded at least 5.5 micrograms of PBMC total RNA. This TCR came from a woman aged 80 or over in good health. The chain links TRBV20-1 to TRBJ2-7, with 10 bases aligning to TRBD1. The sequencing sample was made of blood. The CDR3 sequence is CSARDLTEGQGGLYEQYF. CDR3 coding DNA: TGCAGTGCTAGAGACCTAACCGAAGGACAGGGGGGATTATACGAGCAGTACTTC.